This T cell receptor (beta chain) was profiled in a study of STAT3 mutations in large granular lymphocyte leukemia. The study, taken as a whole, reports: Every T-LGLL patient had at least one immunodominant TCRbeta clonotype.

Notes on this clone: Its matching antigen is unknown.

Germline-derived CDR1 and CDR2 are SGHVS and FQNEAQ. J gave up 2 bases and V 4 bases, and 7 bases lay outside the gene matches. The CDR3 runs to 15 residues. Average productive template count per sample was approximately 40,000. The repertoire was sequenced with immunoSEQ multiplex PCR; TCRdb's copy has only in-frame clones and lacks some. The sample carries around 13,000 clones, roughly 80% recorded once. The gene calls are TRBV7-8 and TRBJ2-7; the match to TRBD1 covers 8 bases. Sequencing was performed on peripheral blood mononuclear cells. This TCR derives from a man between 60 and 75 years old with T-cell large granular lymphocyte leukemia. Some clones in this sample may be carry-over from other donors' samples. CDR3 in amino acids: CASSSRTGLTYEQYF. The DNA for the CDR3 is TGTGCCAGCAGCTCCAGGACAGGGCTTACCTACGAGCAGTACTTC.